A selection of T cell receptor beta chains follows, all from one sample in a study of Tregs in tolerant kidney transplant recipients. Libraries were prepared by immunoSEQ multiplex PCR; TCRdb keeps only in-frame clonotypes and omits some of them. The data show some 88,000 clones, with just over 90% seen just once and around 4.5% held by the top ten. Sequencing was done on a sample of CD8+ T cells from blood. The receptor set was obtained from a human donor in good health. Both conserved end residues are part of each CDR3. Fields, in order: V gene, J gene, D gene, clone size, CDR3 protein, CDR3 DNA. The D gene is left open where the match is weak. Size values are once, few and many counts, or a class for expanded clones, and some rows have none.

V gene: TRBV9; J gene: TRBJ2-2; D gene: -; clone size: -; CDR3 protein: CASSPPGRAITGELFF; CDR3 DNA: TGTGCCAGCAGCCCGCCGGGACGAGCAATCACCGGGGAGCTGTTTTTT
V gene: TRBV27; J gene: TRBJ2-3; D gene: -; clone size: once; CDR3 protein: CASSSGTVRSTDTQYF; CDR3 DNA: TGTGCCAGCAGTTCCGGGACTGTCCGGAGCACAGATACGCAGTATTTT
V gene: TRBV7-8; J gene: TRBJ1-5; D gene: -; clone size: -; CDR3 protein: CASSWLGGSNQPQHF; CDR3 DNA: TGTGCCAGCAGCTGGCTGGGGGGTAGCAATCAGCCCCAGCATTTT
V gene: TRBV5-1; J gene: TRBJ2-1; D gene: -; clone size: -; CDR3 protein: CASSLASGSYNEQFF; CDR3 DNA: TGCGCCAGCAGCTTGGCCTCGGGGTCCTACAATGAGCAGTTCTTC
V gene: TRBV5-4; J gene: TRBJ1-1; D gene: -; clone size: once; CDR3 protein: CASSSSGDNTEAFF; CDR3 DNA: TGTGCCAGCAGCTCGTCGGGAGATAACACTGAAGCTTTCTTT
V gene: TRBV19; J gene: TRBJ1-2; D gene: -; clone size: once; CDR3 protein: CASSIPLHRYYGYTF; CDR3 DNA: TGTGCCAGTAGTATCCCCCTCCATCGATACTATGGCTACACCTTC
V gene: TRBV2; J gene: TRBJ1-6; D gene: -; clone size: -; CDR3 protein: CASSEGAPLSSYNSPLHF; CDR3 DNA: TGTGCCAGCAGTGAAGGGGCCCCTCTAAGCTCCTATAATTCACCCCTCCACTTT
V gene: TRBV29-1; J gene: TRBJ2-7; D gene: -; clone size: -; CDR3 protein: CSVEADRGGYEQYF; CDR3 DNA: TGCAGCGTTGAAGCGGACAGAGGGGGATACGAGCAGTACTTC
V gene: TRBV4-2; J gene: TRBJ1-1; D gene: -; clone size: -; CDR3 protein: CASSQVVRPNTEAFF; CDR3 DNA: TGTGCCAGCAGCCAAGTGGTCCGGCCGAACACTGAAGCTTTCTTT
V gene: TRBV30; J gene: TRBJ2-6; D gene: -; clone size: -; CDR3 protein: CALSGANVLTF; CDR3 DNA: TGTGCCTTATCTGGGGCCAACGTCCTGACTTTC
V gene: TRBV7-9; J gene: TRBJ2-3; D gene: TRBD2; clone size: few; CDR3 protein: CASSFEGLAGPAHRTQYF; CDR3 DNA: TGTGCCAGCAGCTTCGAGGGACTAGCGGGACCAGCTCACCGTACGCAGTATTTT
V gene: TRBV10-2; J gene: TRBJ2-3; D gene: -; clone size: -; CDR3 protein: CASSEWDTQYF; CDR3 DNA: TGCGCCAGCAGTGAATGGGATACGCAGTATTTT
V gene: TRBV11-2; J gene: TRBJ2-7; D gene: TRBD2; clone size: once; CDR3 protein: CASSSVVLAGALYEQYF; CDR3 DNA: TGTGCCAGCAGCTCAGTTGTCCTAGCGGGGGCCCTGTACGAGCAGTACTTC
V gene: TRBV11-2; J gene: TRBJ1-4; D gene: -; clone size: -; CDR3 protein: CASSIPGTSLNDGLFF; CDR3 DNA: TGTGCCAGCAGCATCCCCGGGACAAGCCTTAATGATGGGCTGTTTTTT
V gene: TRBV5-8; J gene: TRBJ1-1; D gene: -; clone size: -; CDR3 protein: CASSSLFQGPTEAFF; CDR3 DNA: TGTGCCAGCAGCTCCCTTTTTCAGGGCCCTACTGAAGCTTTCTTT
V gene: TRBV2; J gene: TRBJ2-7; D gene: -; clone size: -; CDR3 protein: CASSGRAGTEQYF; CDR3 DNA: TGTGCCAGCAGTGGACGGGCGGGGACTGAGCAGTACTTC
V gene: TRBV5-1; J gene: TRBJ2-7; D gene: -; clone size: -; CDR3 protein: CASSLMSIGQLYEQYF; CDR3 DNA: TGCGCCAGCAGCTTGATGTCTATTGGACAACTATACGAGCAGTACTTC
V gene: TRBV2; J gene: TRBJ1-5; D gene: TRBD1; clone size: -; CDR3 protein: CASSPRGQNQPQHF; CDR3 DNA: TGTGCCAGCAGCCCCCGGGGACAGAATCAGCCCCAGCATTTT
V gene: TRBV1; J gene: TRBJ1-1; D gene: -; clone size: few; CDR3 protein: CTSSQDSRVRDTEAFF; CDR3 DNA: TGCACCAGCAGCCAAGATAGTAGGGTACGAGATACTGAAGCTTTCTTT
V gene: TRBV11-2; J gene: TRBJ2-7; D gene: TRBD2; clone size: -; CDR3 protein: CASSLVGTIYEQYF; CDR3 DNA: TGTGCCAGCAGCTTAGTCGGGACTATCTACGAGCAGTACTTC
V gene: TRBV7-9; J gene: TRBJ1-1; D gene: TRBD1; clone size: -; CDR3 protein: CASSERQGRNTEAFF; CDR3 DNA: TGTGCCAGCAGCGAAAGACAGGGTAGGAACACTGAAGCTTTCTTT
V gene: TRBV27; J gene: TRBJ2-7; D gene: TRBD1; clone size: -; CDR3 protein: CASSFIWDSSYEQYF; CDR3 DNA: TGTGCCAGCAGTTTTATATGGGACAGCTCCTACGAGCAGTACTTC
V gene: TRBV7-9; J gene: TRBJ1-1; D gene: -; clone size: -; CDR3 protein: CASMNTEAFF; CDR3 DNA: TGTGCCAGTATGAACACTGAAGCTTTCTTT
V gene: TRBV23-1; J gene: TRBJ2-3; D gene: TRBD1; clone size: once; CDR3 protein: CASSQSCLTTGSNTDTQYF; CDR3 DNA: TGCGCCAGCAGTCAATCCTGCCTAACGACAGGGTCGAACACAGATACGCAGTATTTT
V gene: TRBV4-1; J gene: TRBJ2-7; D gene: -; clone size: -; CDR3 protein: CASSLTGSYEQYF; CDR3 DNA: TGCGCCAGCAGCCTCACAGGGTCTTACGAGCAGTACTTC
V gene: TRBV9; J gene: TRBJ1-4; D gene: -; clone size: -; CDR3 protein: CASSQGRLGEKLFF; CDR3 DNA: TGTGCCAGCAGCCAAGGGAGGTTAGGTGAAAAACTGTTTTTT
V gene: TRBV10-1; J gene: TRBJ2-3; D gene: TRBD2; clone size: -; CDR3 protein: CASTSGSLPDTQYF; CDR3 DNA: TGCGCCAGCACTAGCGGGAGTTTACCAGATACGCAGTATTTT
V gene: TRBV27; J gene: TRBJ2-5; D gene: TRBD2; clone size: -; CDR3 protein: CASSFGGRAAETQYF; CDR3 DNA: TGTGCCAGCAGTTTTGGTGGGAGGGCAGCTGAGACCCAGTACTTC
V gene: TRBV4-1; J gene: TRBJ2-3; D gene: -; clone size: -; CDR3 protein: CASSQDEAITDTQYF; CDR3 DNA: TGCGCCAGCAGCCAAGACGAAGCAATCACAGATACGCAGTATTTT
V gene: TRBV27; J gene: TRBJ1-1; D gene: TRBD1; clone size: -; CDR3 protein: CASSPGTEEAFF; CDR3 DNA: TGTGCCAGCAGCCCCGGGACAGAGGAAGCTTTCTTT
V gene: TRBV19; J gene: TRBJ2-4; D gene: TRBD1; clone size: -; CDR3 protein: CASSGQVNIQYF; CDR3 DNA: TGTGCCAGTAGTGGACAGGTAAACATTCAGTACTTC
V gene: TRBV4-1; J gene: TRBJ1-1; D gene: TRBD1; clone size: -; CDR3 protein: CASSQDLPQGVNTEAFF; CDR3 DNA: TGCGCCAGCAGCCAAGATCTCCCACAGGGGGTGAACACTGAAGCTTTCTTT
V gene: TRBV9; J gene: TRBJ1-3; D gene: -; clone size: -; CDR3 protein: CASAGVGNTIYF; CDR3 DNA: TGTGCCAGTGCCGGGGTTGGAAACACCATATATTTT
V gene: TRBV9; J gene: TRBJ1-6; D gene: -; clone size: few; CDR3 protein: CASTRSWERGSPLHF; CDR3 DNA: TGTGCCAGCACCCGTAGTTGGGAAAGGGGTTCACCCCTCCACTTT
V gene: TRBV29-1; J gene: TRBJ2-1; D gene: TRBD2; clone size: -; CDR3 protein: CSVEDRASGRYNEQFF; CDR3 DNA: TGCAGCGTTGAAGATCGGGCTAGCGGAAGATACAATGAGCAGTTCTTC
V gene: TRBV7-6; J gene: TRBJ2-7; D gene: -; clone size: -; CDR3 protein: CASSLALGSEQYF; CDR3 DNA: TGTGCCAGCAGCTTAGCGCTGGGAAGCGAGCAGTACTTC
V gene: TRBV7-3; J gene: TRBJ1-6; D gene: TRBD1; clone size: once; CDR3 protein: CARRLRQGGPDSPLHF; CDR3 DNA: TGTGCCCGGCGCCTACGGCAGGGGGGTCCTGATTCACCCCTCCACTTT
V gene: TRBV29-1; J gene: TRBJ2-3; D gene: TRBD1; clone size: -; CDR3 protein: CSVPGTDSTDTQYF; CDR3 DNA: TGCAGCGTTCCTGGGACAGATAGCACAGATACGCAGTATTTT
V gene: TRBV13; J gene: TRBJ2-5; D gene: -; clone size: -; CDR3 protein: CASSEGDRETQYF; CDR3 DNA: TGTGCCAGCAGTGAAGGTGACAGAGAGACCCAGTACTTC
V gene: TRBV28; J gene: TRBJ2-7; D gene: -; clone size: -; CDR3 protein: CASSPSRGLAYEQYF; CDR3 DNA: TGTGCCAGCAGCCCCTCACGGGGGCTCGCCTACGAGCAGTACTTC
V gene: TRBV6-5; J gene: TRBJ1-6; D gene: TRBD1; clone size: -; CDR3 protein: CASSGTGTSPLHF; CDR3 DNA: TGTGCCAGCAGCGGGACAGGGACTTCACCCCTCCACTTT
V gene: TRBV4-1; J gene: TRBJ2-7; D gene: -; clone size: -; CDR3 protein: CASSHGGRNEQYF; CDR3 DNA: TGCGCCAGCAGCCACGGGGGTCGGAACGAGCAGTACTTC
V gene: TRBV19; J gene: TRBJ1-6; D gene: TRBD1; clone size: -; CDR3 protein: CASTPGQGVFYNSPLHF; CDR3 DNA: TGTGCCAGTACGCCGGGACAGGGAGTTTTCTATAATTCACCCCTCCACTTT
V gene: TRBV7-4; J gene: TRBJ2-3; D gene: -; clone size: -; CDR3 protein: CASSLRILPTDTQYF; CDR3 DNA: TGTGCCAGCAGCTTACGGATCCTCCCCACAGATACGCAGTATTTT
V gene: TRBV14; J gene: TRBJ2-7; D gene: -; clone size: -; CDR3 protein: CASSTYIGATYEQYF; CDR3 DNA: TGTGCCAGCAGTACCTACATAGGGGCAACCTACGAGCAGTACTTC
V gene: TRBV7-9; J gene: TRBJ1-2; D gene: TRBD1; clone size: once; CDR3 protein: CASSLDVSGGLTIVGYTF; CDR3 DNA: TGTGCCAGCAGCTTAGATGTGTCAGGGGGGCTAACTATCGTTGGCTACACCTTC
V gene: TRBV5-4; J gene: TRBJ2-2; D gene: TRBD2; clone size: -; CDR3 protein: CASSEPDGGGVNTGELFF; CDR3 DNA: TGTGCCAGCAGCGAACCGGATGGTGGGGGGGTGAACACCGGGGAGCTGTTTTTT
V gene: TRBV6-1; J gene: TRBJ2-7; D gene: TRBD2; clone size: -; CDR3 protein: CASSPWEGIHEQYF; CDR3 DNA: TGTGCCAGCAGTCCCTGGGAGGGCATCCACGAGCAGTACTTC
V gene: TRBV25-1; J gene: TRBJ2-5; D gene: -; clone size: once; CDR3 protein: CASSVYRETQYF; CDR3 DNA: TGTGCCAGCAGTGTGTACCGAGAGACCCAGTACTTC
V gene: TRBV19; J gene: TRBJ1-1; D gene: -; clone size: -; CDR3 protein: CASSTSGAGTEAFF; CDR3 DNA: TGTGCCAGTAGTACTTCGGGGGCGGGCACTGAAGCTTTCTTT
V gene: TRBV18; J gene: TRBJ1-3; D gene: -; clone size: -; CDR3 protein: CASSPPPGDTIYF; CDR3 DNA: TGTGCCAGCTCACCCCCCCCGGGTGACACCATATATTTT
V gene: TRBV4-2; J gene: TRBJ1-1; D gene: TRBD1; clone size: -; CDR3 protein: CASSQGLRGQPFF; CDR3 DNA: TGTGCCAGCAGCCAAGGGTTGAGGGGGCAACCTTTCTTT
V gene: TRBV27; J gene: TRBJ1-1; D gene: -; clone size: once; CDR3 protein: CASGHNRVEAFF; CDR3 DNA: TGTGCCAGCGGCCACAACAGGGTTGAAGCTTTCTTT
V gene: TRBV5-6; J gene: TRBJ1-1; D gene: -; clone size: -; CDR3 protein: CASSLGFRAQNTEAFF; CDR3 DNA: TGTGCCAGCAGCTTGGGGTTTCGGGCGCAGAACACTGAAGCTTTCTTT
V gene: TRBV9; J gene: TRBJ2-1; D gene: -; clone size: -; CDR3 protein: CASTAGASYNEQFF; CDR3 DNA: TGTGCCAGCACCGCGGGGGCCTCCTACAATGAGCAGTTCTTC